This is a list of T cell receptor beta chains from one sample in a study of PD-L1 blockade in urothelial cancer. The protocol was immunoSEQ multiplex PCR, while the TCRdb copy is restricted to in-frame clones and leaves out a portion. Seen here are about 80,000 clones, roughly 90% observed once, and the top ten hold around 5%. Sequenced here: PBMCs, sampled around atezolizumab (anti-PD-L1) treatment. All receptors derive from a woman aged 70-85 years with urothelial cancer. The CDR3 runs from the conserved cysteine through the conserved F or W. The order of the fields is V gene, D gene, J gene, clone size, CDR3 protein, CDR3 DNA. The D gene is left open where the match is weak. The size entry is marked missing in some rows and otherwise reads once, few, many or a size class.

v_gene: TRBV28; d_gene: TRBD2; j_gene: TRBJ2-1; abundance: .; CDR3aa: CASRPPGLADNEQFF; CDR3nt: TGTGCCAGCAGACCCCCGGGACTAGCGGACAATGAGCAGTTCTTC
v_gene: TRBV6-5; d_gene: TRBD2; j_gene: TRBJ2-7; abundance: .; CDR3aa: CASSVSGSSEQYF; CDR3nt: TGTGCCAGCAGTGTTAGCGGGAGCTCCGAGCAGTACTTC
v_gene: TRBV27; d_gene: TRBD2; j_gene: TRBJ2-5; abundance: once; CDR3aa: CASSPQPPGLAGVTETQYF; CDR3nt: TGTGCCAGCAGTCCTCAACCGCCCGGACTAGCGGGGGTCACAGAGACCCAGTACTTC
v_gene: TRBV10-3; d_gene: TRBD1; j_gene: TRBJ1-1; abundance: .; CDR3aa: CAISADRGRPEAFF; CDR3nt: TGTGCCATCAGTGCGGACAGGGGTCGGCCTGAAGCTTTCTTT
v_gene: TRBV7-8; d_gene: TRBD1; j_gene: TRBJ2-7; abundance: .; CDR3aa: CASSSLGTGAYEQYF; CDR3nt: TGTGCCAGCAGCTCACTGGGGACAGGAGCCTACGAGCAGTACTTC
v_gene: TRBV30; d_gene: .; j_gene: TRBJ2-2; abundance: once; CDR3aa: CACRQTNTGELFF; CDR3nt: TGTGCCTGTCGACAGACGAACACCGGGGAGCTGTTTTTT
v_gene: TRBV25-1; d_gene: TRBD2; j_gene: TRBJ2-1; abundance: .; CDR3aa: CASSEIASGNEQFF; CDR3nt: TGTGCCAGCAGTGAAATTGCTAGCGGCAATGAGCAGTTCTTC
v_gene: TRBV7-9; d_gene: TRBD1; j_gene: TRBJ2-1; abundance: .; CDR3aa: CASSRGTAKQFF; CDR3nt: TGTGCCAGCAGCCGAGGGACAGCCAAGCAGTTCTTC
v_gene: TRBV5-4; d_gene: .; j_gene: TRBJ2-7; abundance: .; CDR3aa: CASSLARTPAYEQYF; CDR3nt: TGTGCCAGCAGCTTGGCTCGAACCCCAGCCTACGAGCAGTACTTC
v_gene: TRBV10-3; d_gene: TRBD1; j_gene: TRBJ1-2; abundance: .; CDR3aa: CAISESAARGSGGYTF; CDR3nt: TGTGCCATCAGTGAGTCGGCCGCCAGGGGGTCTGGCGGCTACACCTTC
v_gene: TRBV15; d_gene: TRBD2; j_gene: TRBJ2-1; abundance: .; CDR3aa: CATSRDSFELFGRAGNEQFF; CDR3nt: TGTGCCACCAGCAGAGATAGCTTCGAATTATTTGGGAGGGCTGGCAATGAGCAGTTCTTC
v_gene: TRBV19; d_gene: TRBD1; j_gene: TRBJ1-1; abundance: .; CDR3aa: CASSSQQGYDTEAFF; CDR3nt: TGTGCCAGTAGTTCCCAACAGGGGTACGACACTGAAGCTTTCTTT
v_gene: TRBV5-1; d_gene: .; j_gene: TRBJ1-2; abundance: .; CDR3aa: CASSFNTVDYGYTF; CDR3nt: TGCGCCAGCAGCTTCAACACAGTAGACTATGGCTACACCTTC
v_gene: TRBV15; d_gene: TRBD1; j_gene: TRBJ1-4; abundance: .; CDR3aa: CATSPGQGGEKLFF; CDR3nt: TGTGCCACCAGCCCTGGACAGGGTGGAGAAAAACTGTTTTTT
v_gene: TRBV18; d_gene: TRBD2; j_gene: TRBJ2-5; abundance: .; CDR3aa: CASSPSGGERETQYF; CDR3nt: TGTGCCAGCTCCCCTAGCGGGGGGGAACGAGAGACCCAGTACTTC
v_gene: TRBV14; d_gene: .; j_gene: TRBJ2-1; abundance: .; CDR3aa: CASRPLGGTGDEQFF; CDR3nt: TGTGCCAGCCGTCCATTGGGGGGTACGGGGGATGAGCAGTTCTTC
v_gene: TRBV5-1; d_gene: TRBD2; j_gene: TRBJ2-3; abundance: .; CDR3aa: CASSSTGLAGVSDTQYF; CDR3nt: TGCGCCAGCAGCTCTACGGGCCTAGCGGGAGTGTCAGATACGCAGTATTTT
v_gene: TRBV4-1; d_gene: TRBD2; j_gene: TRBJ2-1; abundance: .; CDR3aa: CASSHGGLEINNEQFF; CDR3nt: TGCGCCAGCAGCCACGGGGGACTAGAAATAAACAATGAGCAGTTCTTC
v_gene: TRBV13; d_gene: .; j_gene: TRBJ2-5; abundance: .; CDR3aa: CASSLEQETQYF; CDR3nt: TGTGCCAGCAGCTTGGAGCAAGAGACCCAGTACTTC
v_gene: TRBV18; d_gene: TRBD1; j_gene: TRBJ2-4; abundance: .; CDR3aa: CASSLSGTGLAKNIQYF; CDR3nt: TGTGCCAGCTCACTCTCCGGGACAGGGTTAGCCAAAAACATTCAGTACTTC
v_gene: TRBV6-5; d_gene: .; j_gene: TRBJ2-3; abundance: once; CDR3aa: CASSYSGLGTDTQYF; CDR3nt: TGTGCCAGCAGTTACTCGGGGCTTGGGACAGATACGCAGTATTTT
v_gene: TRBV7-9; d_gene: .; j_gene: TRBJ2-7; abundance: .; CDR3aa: CASSLERRDSEQYF; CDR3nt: TGTGCCAGCAGCTTAGAACGACGGGATAGCGAGCAGTACTTC
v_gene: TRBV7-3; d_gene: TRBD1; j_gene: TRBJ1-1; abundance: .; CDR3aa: CASSPGQGNPTEAFF; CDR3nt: TGTGCCAGCAGCCCTGGACAGGGAAATCCGACTGAAGCTTTCTTT
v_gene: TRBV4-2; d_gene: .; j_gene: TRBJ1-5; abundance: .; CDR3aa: CASSYKTGGQPQHF; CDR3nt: TGTGCCAGCAGCTATAAGACAGGCGGGCAGCCCCAGCATTTT
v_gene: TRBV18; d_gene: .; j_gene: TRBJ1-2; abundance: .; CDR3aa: CASSPRGNQGYGYTF; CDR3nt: TGTGCCAGCTCACCAAGAGGCAATCAGGGCTATGGCTACACCTTC
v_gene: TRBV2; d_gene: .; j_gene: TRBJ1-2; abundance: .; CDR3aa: CASSDPRRGRLYRGYTF; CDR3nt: TGTGCCAGCAGTGATCCCAGGCGGGGCCGGTTATATCGTGGCTACACCTTC
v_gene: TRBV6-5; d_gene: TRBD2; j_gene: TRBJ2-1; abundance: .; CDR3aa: CASSLEGLADYNEQFF; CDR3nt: TGTGCCAGCAGTTTGGAGGGACTAGCGGACTACAATGAGCAGTTCTTC
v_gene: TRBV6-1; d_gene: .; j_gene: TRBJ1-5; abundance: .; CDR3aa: CASSEAGGSQPQHF; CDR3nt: TGTGCCAGCAGTGAAGCGGGTGGGAGTCAGCCCCAGCATTTT
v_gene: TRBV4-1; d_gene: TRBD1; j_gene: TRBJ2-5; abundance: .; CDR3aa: CASSQAGTAKQETQYF; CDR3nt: TGCGCCAGCAGCCAAGCCGGGACAGCCAAGCAAGAGACCCAGTACTTC
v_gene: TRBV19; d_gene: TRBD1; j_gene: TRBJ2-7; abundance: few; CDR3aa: CASSTGQDIYEQYF; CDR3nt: TGTGCCAGTAGCACTGGACAGGACATCTACGAGCAGTACTTC
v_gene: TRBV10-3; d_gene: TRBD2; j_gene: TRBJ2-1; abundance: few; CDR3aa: CAISEPGLAGGRHNEQFF; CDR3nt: TGTGCCATCAGTGAGCCCGGACTAGCGGGAGGGCGGCACAATGAGCAGTTCTTC
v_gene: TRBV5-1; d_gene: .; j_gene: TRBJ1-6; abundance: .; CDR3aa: CASSLDARGGGYNSPLHF; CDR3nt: TGCGCCAGCAGCTTGGACGCGCGGGGGGGAGGTTATAATTCACCCCTCCACTTT
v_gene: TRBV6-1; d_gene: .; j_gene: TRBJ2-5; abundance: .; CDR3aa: CASSRTVAETQYF; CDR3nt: TGTGCCAGCAGTCGGACAGTCGCGGAGACCCAGTACTTC
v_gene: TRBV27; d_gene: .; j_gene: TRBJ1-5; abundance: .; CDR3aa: CASSFHQFSNQPQHF; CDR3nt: TGTGCCAGCAGTTTTCATCAGTTTAGCAATCAGCCCCAGCATTTT
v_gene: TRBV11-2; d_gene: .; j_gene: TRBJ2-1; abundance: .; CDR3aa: CASSFGQGEQFF; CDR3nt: TGTGCCAGCAGCTTTGGTCAGGGTGAGCAGTTCTTC
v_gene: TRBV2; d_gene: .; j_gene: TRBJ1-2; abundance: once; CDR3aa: CASYIGYTF; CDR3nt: TGTGCCAGCTATATCGGCTACACCTTC
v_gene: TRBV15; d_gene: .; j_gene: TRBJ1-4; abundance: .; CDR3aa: CATSREVSQVEKLFF; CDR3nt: TGTGCCACCAGCAGAGAGGTCAGCCAGGTCGAAAAACTGTTTTTT
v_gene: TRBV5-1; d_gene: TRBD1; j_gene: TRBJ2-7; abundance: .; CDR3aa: CASSLAGTGSYEQYF; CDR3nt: TGCGCCAGCAGCTTGGCCGGGACAGGCTCCTACGAGCAGTACTTC
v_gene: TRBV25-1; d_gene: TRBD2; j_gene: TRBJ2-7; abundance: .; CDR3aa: CASSDLAGPYEQYF; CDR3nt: TGTGCCAGCAGTGACCTAGCGGGCCCCTACGAGCAGTACTTC
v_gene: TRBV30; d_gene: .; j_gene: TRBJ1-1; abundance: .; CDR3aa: CARYRVVMNTEAFF; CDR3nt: TGTGCCCGGTACAGGGTAGTAATGAACACTGAAGCTTTCTTT
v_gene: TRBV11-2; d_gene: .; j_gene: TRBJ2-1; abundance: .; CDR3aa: CASSWSSQSYNEQFF; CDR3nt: TGTGCCAGCAGCTGGTCTTCGCAGTCCTACAATGAGCAGTTCTTC